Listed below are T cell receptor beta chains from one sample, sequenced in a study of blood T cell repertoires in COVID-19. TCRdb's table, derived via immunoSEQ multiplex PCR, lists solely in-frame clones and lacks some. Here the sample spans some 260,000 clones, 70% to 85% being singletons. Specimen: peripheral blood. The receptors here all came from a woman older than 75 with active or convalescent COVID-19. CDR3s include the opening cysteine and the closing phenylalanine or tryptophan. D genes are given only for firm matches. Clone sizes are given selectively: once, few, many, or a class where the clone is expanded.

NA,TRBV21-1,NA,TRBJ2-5,TGTGCCAGCAGCAACGACAGGGGGTGGGACCCAGCTGAGACCCAGTACTTC,CASSNDRGWDPAETQYF
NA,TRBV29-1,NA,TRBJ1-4,TGCAGCGTTGACTCTGGGGGCGCTAGGGAAAAACTGTTTTTT,CSVDSGGAREKLFF
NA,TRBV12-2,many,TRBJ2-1,TGTGCAAGTCGCTTAAAGACCCGCGGAGGGGAGCAGTTCTTC,CASRLKTRGGEQFF
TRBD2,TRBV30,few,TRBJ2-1,TGTGCCTGGAGGGGGACTAGCGGCTATGACTCCTACAATGAGCAGTTCTTC,CAWRGTSGYDSYNEQFF
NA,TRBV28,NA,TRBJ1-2,TGTGCCAGCAGTGCGGGGGGCGCAAGGGAAAACTATGGCTACACCTTC,CASSAGGARENYGYTF
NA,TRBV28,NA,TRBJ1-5,TGTGCCAGCAGCCGATTGAGGTTCGGAGGCAATCAGCCCCAGCATTTT,CASSRLRFGGNQPQHF
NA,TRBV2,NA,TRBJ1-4,TGTGCCAGCAGTGAGGGCCGTGAAAAACTGTTTTTT,CASSEGREKLFF
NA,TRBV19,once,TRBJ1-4,TGTGCCAGTAGTATTAACCGCCAGGCAAGCGAAAAACTGTTTTTT,CASSINRQASEKLFF
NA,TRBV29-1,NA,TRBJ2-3,TGCAGCGTTGAAAGGGGGTCCCTGATAACCGGGCCTGGCACGCAGTATTTT,CSVERGSLITGPGTQYF
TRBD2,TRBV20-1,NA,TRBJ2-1,TGCAGTGCTAGTAGACTAGCGGGAATACTGGGGAATGAGCAGTTCTTC,CSASRLAGILGNEQFF
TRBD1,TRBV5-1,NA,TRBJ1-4,TGCGCCAGCAGCTTGGGACAGGGTAGCACTAATGAAAAACTGTTTTTT,CASSLGQGSTNEKLFF
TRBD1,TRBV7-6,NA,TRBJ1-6,TGTGCCAGCAGCTTAACAAGTGGGACAGGGAGGAATTCACCCCTCCACTTT,CASSLTSGTGRNSPLHF
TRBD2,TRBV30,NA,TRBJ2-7,TGTGCCTGGGGGGACTACTCCTACGAGCAGTACTTC,CAWGDYSYEQYF
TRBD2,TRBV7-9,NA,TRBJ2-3,TGTGCCAGCAGGGCCGGGGGGTTCACAGATACGCAGTATTTT,CASRAGGFTDTQYF
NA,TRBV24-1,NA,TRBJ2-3,TGTGCCACCAGTGTGGCTGGTGCAGATACGCAGTATTTT,CATSVAGADTQYF
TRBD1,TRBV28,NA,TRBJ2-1,TGTGCCAGCAGTGGACAGGGCACCTACAATGAGCAGTTCTTC,CASSGQGTYNEQFF
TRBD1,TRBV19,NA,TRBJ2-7,TGTGCCAGTAGTTCAGGACAGGGGAGGTCCTACGAGCAGTACTTC,CASSSGQGRSYEQYF
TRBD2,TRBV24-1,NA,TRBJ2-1,TGTGCCACCAGTGATTCCCACTTAAGCGGGAGTGTGAATGAGCAGTTCTTC,CATSDSHLSGSVNEQFF
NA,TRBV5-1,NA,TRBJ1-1,TGCGCCAGCAGCTTGGGGTATCGGCGGATGAACACTGAAGCTTTCTTT,CASSLGYRRMNTEAFF
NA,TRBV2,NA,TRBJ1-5,TGTGCCAGCAAAGGCAGGGTTGGTGGCAATCAGCCCCAGCATTTT,CASKGRVGGNQPQHF
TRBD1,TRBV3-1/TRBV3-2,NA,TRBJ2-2,TGTGCCAGCAGCCGAAAGACAGGGTCGAACACCGGGGAGCTGTTTTTT,CASSRKTGSNTGELFF
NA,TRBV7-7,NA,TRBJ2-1,TGTGCTAGCAGCTTAGAGAGCAACAATGAGCAGTTCTTC,CASSLESNNEQFF
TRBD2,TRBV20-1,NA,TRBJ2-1,TGCAGTGCTAGTCCTTCGGGGGGTCGTGAGCAGTTCTTC,CSASPSGGREQFF
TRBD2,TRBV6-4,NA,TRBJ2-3,TGTGCCAGCAGTGAGAGCGGGGGTCCTTTCTATACGCAGTATTTT,CASSESGGPFYTQYF
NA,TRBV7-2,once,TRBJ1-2,TGTGCCAGCAGCTTAAACAGGGCGGATGGCTACACCTTC,CASSLNRADGYTF
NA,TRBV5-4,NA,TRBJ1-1,TGTGCCAGCAGCCAGGGGCGGGACACTGAAGCTTTCTTT,CASSQGRDTEAFF
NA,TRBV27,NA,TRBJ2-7,TGTGCCAGCAGTGGCGCGGGGAGGAGGCGGCCCGCCTCCTACGAGCAGTACTTC,CASSGAGRRRPASYEQYF
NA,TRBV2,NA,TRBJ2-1,TGTGCCAGCTCGACTCATAATGAGCAGTTCTTC,CASSTHNEQFF
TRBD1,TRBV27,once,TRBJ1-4,TGTGCCAGCAGTTTTAAGCCCTCACAGGGGGCCTCTAATGAAAAACTGTTTTTT,CASSFKPSQGASNEKLFF
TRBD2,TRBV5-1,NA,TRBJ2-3,TGCGCCAGCAGCCTCGGGACTAGCGGGGCCGCATCGGGCACAGATACGCAGTATTTT,CASSLGTSGAASGTDTQYF
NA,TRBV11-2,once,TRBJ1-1,TGTGCCAGCAGCTCCGGGTTGAGCACTGAAGCTTTCTTT,CASSSGLSTEAFF
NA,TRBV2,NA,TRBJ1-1,TGTGCCAGCAGTGAAGTCTCCAATGTACGGTCCCTAGGAGCTTTCTTT,CASSEVSNVRSLGAFF
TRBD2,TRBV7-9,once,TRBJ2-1,TGTGCCAGCAGTTGGACTAGCGGGGGGGCGAGTGAGCAGTTCTTC,CASSWTSGGASEQFF
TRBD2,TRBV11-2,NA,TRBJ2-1,TGTGCCAGCAGCCAACCGGGACTAGGACATAATGAGCAGTTCTTC,CASSQPGLGHNEQFF
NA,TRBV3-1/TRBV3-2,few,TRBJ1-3,TGTGCCAGCAGCCAAGCTAGCCAGTTCTCTGGAAACACCATATATTTT,CASSQASQFSGNTIYF
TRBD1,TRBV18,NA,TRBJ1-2,TGTGCCAGCTCCCTCCGGGACAGCTATGGCTACACCTTC,CASSLRDSYGYTF
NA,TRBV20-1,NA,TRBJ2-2,TGCAGTGCTAGTTGGCAGGGCGGGGAGCTGTTTTTT,CSASWQGGELFF
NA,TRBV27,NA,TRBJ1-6,TGTGCCAGCAGTCTGATGCAGGGGTCAGCTAATAATTCACCCCTCCACTTT,CASSLMQGSANNSPLHF
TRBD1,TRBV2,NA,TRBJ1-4,TGTGCCAGCCGACAGGGTACAGCCATGTCTAATGAAAAACTGTTTTTT,CASRQGTAMSNEKLFF
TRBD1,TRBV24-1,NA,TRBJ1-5,TGTGCCACCAGTGATTCGGGGACAGCCGAGAATCAGCCCCAGCATTTT,CATSDSGTAENQPQHF
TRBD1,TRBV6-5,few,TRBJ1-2,TGTGCCAGTAAAAATAACCGGGACAGGGAACGGGGCTACACCTTC,CASKNNRDRERGYTF
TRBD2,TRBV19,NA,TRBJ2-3,TGTGCCAGTAAGCGGCTAGCGGGGGGGCAGGGCACAGATACGCAGTATTTT,CASKRLAGGQGTDTQYF
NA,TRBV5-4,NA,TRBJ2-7,TGTGCCAGCACCGTCGGGGGATCCCCCTACGAGCAGTACTTC,CASTVGGSPYEQYF
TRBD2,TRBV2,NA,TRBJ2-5,TGTGCCAGCAGTGGGTGGACTAGCGGGGTGGGGGCCCAGTACTTC,CASSGWTSGVGAQYF
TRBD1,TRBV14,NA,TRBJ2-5,TGTGCCAGCAGCCAAGATTGGACAGGGGGCTTGGAGACCCAGTACTTC,CASSQDWTGGLETQYF
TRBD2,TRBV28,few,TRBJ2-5,TGTGCCAGCAGCCCTCTTAGCGGGAGGGCTGTAGAGACCCAGTACTTC,CASSPLSGRAVETQYF
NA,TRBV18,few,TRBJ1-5,TGTGCCAGCTCACCAAGCAGGGATCAGCCCCAGCATTTT,CASSPSRDQPQHF
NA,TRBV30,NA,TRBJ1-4,TGTGCCTGGGGGGTAGACACCCAGAACGAAAAACTGTTTTTT,CAWGVDTQNEKLFF